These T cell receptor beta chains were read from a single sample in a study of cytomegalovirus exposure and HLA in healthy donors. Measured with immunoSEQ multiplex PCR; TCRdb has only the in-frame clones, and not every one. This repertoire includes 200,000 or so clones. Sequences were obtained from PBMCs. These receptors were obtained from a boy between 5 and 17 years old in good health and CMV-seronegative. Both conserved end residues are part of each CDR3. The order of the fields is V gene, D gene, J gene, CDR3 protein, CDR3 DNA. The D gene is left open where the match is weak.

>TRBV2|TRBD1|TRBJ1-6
CASSPRDSNSPLHF
TGTGCCAGCAGCCCCCGGGACAGCAATTCACCCCTCCACTTT
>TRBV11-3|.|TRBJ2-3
CASSLAGGTDTQYF
TGTGCCAGCAGCTTAGCGGGAGGCACAGATACGCAGTATTTT
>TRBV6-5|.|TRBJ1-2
CASMGTPAYGYTF
TGTGCCAGTATGGGCACGCCAGCCTATGGCTACACCTTC
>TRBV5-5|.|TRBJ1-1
CASSSGRGTEAFF
TGTGCCAGCAGCTCTGGTAGGGGCACTGAAGCTTTCTTT
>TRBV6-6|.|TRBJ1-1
CASTNDRLNTEAFF
TGTGCCAGCACGAATGACAGACTGAACACTGAAGCTTTCTTT
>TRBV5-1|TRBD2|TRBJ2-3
CASSLVWSLAGGPRSSPSTQYF
TGCGCCAGCAGCTTGGTTTGGTCACTAGCGGGGGGGCCCAGATCAAGCCCTAGTACGCAGTATTTT
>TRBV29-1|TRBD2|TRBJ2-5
CSVARSSGGSQETQYF
TGCAGCGTAGCTCGAAGTAGCGGGGGGTCCCAAGAGACCCAGTACTTC
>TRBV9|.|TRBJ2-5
CASSLIPGTPQETQYF
TGTGCCAGCAGCCTTATACCCGGGACTCCTCAAGAGACCCAGTACTTC
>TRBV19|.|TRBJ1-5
CASSRPPYSNQPQHF
TGTGCCAGTAGTAGGCCACCGTATAGCAATCAGCCCCAGCATTTT
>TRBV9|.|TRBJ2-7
CASSRYRESYEQYF
TGTGCCAGCAGCCGTTATAGGGAGTCCTACGAGCAGTACTTC
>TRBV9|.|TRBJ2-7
CASSVDQGWEQYF
TGTGCCAGCAGCGTAGATCAGGGTTGGGAGCAGTACTTC
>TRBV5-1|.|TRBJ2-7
CASSAKTGSYEQYF
TGCGCCAGCAGCGCGAAAACAGGCTCCTACGAGCAGTACTTC
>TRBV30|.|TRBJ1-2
CAWSVGGLAYGYTF
TGTGCCTGGAGTGTAGGGGGTCTTGCCTATGGCTACACCTTC
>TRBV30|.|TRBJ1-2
CAWRLYGGNSGGYTF
TGTGCCTGGAGGCTTTACGGAGGGAATTCAGGTGGCTACACCTTC
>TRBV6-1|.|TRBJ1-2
CASSPGTGESYGYTF
TGTGCCAGCTCCCCCGGAACCGGAGAGAGCTATGGCTACACCTTC
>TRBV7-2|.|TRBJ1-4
CASSPTGFSEKLFF
TGTGCCAGCAGCCCTACAGGGTTTAGTGAAAAACTGTTTTTT
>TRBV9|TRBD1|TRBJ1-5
CASSVEDRYQPQHF
TGTGCCAGCAGCGTAGAGGACAGGTATCAGCCCCAGCATTTT
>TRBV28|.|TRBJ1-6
CASRPQGGNSPLHF
TGTGCCAGCAGACCACAGGGCGGTAATTCACCCCTCCACTTT
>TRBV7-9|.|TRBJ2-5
CASSLTGGGETQYF
TGTGCCAGCAGCTTGACTGGGGGCGGGGAGACCCAGTACTTC
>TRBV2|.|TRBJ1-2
CASSAGYGYTF
TGTGCCAGCAGTGCGGGGTATGGCTACACCTTC
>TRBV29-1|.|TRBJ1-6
CSVKEGDYNSPLHF
TGCAGCGTTAAAGAAGGAGACTATAATTCACCCCTCCACTTT
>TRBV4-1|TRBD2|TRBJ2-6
CASSLAGVTGANVLTF
TGCGCCAGCAGCCTAGCGGGGGTAACTGGGGCCAACGTCCTGACTTTC
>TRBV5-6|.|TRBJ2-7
CASSLVHRYEQYF
TGTGCCAGCAGCTTGGTCCACAGATACGAGCAGTACTTC
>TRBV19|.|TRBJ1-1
CASTRGNTEAFF
TGTGCCAGTACGCGGGGGAACACTGAAGCTTTCTTT
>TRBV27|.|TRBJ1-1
CASSFRGGTEAFF
TGTGCCAGCAGTTTTAGGGGTGGGACTGAAGCTTTCTTT
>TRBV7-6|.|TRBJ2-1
CASSPRPQGNSYNEQFF
TGTGCCAGCAGCCCGCGCCCTCAGGGAAACTCCTACAATGAGCAGTTCTTC
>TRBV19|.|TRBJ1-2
CATLRGARDHTF
TGTGCCACGTTGCGGGGGGCGCGGGACCACACCTTC
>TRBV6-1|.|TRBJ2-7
CASTETASYEQYF
TGTGCCAGCACGGAGACAGCCTCCTACGAGCAGTACTTC